This TCR beta chain was sequenced for a study of T cell changes during pregnancy in multiple sclerosis. This CDR3 comprises 18 residues. J lost 0 bases, V lost 2 bases, and 8 bases had no gene match. Germline CDR1 is SGHTA and CDR2 is FQGNSA. Assay: immunoSEQ multiplex PCR; the TCRdb copy retains only in-frame clones and omits some. The sample has some 64,000 clones; roughly 90% are singletons. This chain uses TRBV7-2 with TRBJ2-1, with 9 positions matching TRBD2. This specimen consisted of peripheral blood, obtained in the first trimester of pregnancy. The clonotype was recovered from a female donor with multiple sclerosis, enrolled in a pregnancy study. DNA of the CDR3: TGTGCCAGCAGCTTAAGGTCTCTAGCGGGACTCTCCTACAATGAGCAGTTCTTC. This codes for CASSLRSLAGLSYNEQFF.